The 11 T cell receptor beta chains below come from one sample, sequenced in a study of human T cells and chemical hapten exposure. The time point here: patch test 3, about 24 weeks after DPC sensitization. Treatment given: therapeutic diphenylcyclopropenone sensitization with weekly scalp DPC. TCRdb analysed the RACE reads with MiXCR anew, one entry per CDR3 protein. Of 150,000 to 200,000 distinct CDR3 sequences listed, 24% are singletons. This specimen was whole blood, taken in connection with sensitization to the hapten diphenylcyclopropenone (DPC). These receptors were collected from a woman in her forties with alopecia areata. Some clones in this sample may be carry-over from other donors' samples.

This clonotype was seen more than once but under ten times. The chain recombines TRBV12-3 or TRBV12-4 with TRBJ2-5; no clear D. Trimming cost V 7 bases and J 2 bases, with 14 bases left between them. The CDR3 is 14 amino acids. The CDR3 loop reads CASTKGAAQETQYF. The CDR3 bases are TGTGCCAGCACGAAGGGCGCCGCTCAAGAGACCCAGTACTTC.

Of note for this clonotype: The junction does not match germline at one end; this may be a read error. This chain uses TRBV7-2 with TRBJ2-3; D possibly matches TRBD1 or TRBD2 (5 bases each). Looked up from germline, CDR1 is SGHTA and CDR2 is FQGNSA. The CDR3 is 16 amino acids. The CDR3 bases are TGTGCCAGCGGCTTAGTGGGACCTCCGAGCACAGATACGCAGTATTTT. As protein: CASGLVGPPSTDTQYF.

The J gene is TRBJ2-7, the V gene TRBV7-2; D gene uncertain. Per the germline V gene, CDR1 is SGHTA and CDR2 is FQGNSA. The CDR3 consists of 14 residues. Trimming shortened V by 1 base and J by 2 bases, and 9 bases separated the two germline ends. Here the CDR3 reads CASSLGAAAYEQYF. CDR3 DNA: TGTGCCAGCAGCTTAGGTGCGGCGGCCTACGAGCAGTACTTC.

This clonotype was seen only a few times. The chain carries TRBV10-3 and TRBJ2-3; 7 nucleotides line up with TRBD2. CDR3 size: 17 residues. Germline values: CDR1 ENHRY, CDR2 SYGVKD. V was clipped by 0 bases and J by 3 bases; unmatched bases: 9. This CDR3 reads CAISESRGSGITDTQYF. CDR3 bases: TGTGCCATCAGTGAGTCTCGGGGAAGCGGGATAACAGATACGCAGTATTTT.

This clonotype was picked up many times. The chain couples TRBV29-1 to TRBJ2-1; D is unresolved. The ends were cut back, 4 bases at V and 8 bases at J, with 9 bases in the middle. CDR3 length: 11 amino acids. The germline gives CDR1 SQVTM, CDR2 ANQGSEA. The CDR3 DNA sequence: TGCAGCGTTGGGGCCGGCTATGAGCAGTTCTTC. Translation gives CSVGAGYEQFF.

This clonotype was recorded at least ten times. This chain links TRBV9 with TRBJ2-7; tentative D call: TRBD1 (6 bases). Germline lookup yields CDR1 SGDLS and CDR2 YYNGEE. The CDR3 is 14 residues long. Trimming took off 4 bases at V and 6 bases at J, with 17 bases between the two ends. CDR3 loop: CASSTLTGTGEQYF. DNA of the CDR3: TGTGCCAGCAGCACTCTAACAGGGACCGGCGAGCAGTACTTC.

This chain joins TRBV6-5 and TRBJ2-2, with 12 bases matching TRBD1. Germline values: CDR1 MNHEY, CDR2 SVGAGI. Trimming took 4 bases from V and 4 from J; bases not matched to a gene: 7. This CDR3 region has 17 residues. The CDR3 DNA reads TGTGCCAGCAGTTCCGGGACAGGGGGCGCCGGCACCGGGGAGCTGTTTTTT. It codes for CASSSGTGGAGTGELFF.

The CDR3 is CSASTGSNTEAFF. The CDR3 region has the DNA TGCAGCGCCTCGACAGGGTCGAACACTGAAGCTTTCTTT. The gene calls are TRBV29-1 and TRBJ1-1, with 7 bases aligning to TRBD1. Germline CDR1 is SQVTM and CDR2 is ANQGSEA. V lost 7 bases to trimming and J lost 1 base; unmatched junction nucleotides: 6. The CDR3 runs 13 residues.

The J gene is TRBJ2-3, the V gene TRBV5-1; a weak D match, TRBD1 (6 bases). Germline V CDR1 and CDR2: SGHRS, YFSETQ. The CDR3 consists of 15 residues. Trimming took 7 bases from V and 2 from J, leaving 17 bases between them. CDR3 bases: TGCGCCAGCGGGCTTCGGACAGCATACACAGATACGCAGTATTTT. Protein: CASGLRTAYTDTQYF.

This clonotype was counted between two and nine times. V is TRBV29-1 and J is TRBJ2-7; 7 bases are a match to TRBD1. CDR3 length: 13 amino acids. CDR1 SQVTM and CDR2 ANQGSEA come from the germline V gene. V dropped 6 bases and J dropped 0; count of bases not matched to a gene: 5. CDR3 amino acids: CSVPDRNSYEQYF. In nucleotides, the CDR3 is TGCAGCGTCCCGGACAGGAACTCCTACGAGCAGTACTTC.

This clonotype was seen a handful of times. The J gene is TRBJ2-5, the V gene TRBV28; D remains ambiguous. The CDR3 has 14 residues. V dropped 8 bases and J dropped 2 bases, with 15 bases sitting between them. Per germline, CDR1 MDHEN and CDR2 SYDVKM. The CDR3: CASAYSHSQETQYF. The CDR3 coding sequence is TGTGCCAGCGCCTATTCGCACTCGCAAGAGACCCAGTACTTC.